The rows below give T cell receptor beta chains drawn from one sample of a study of blood T cells in healthy people across ages. TCRdb fed the 5' RACE reads into MiXCR, producing one record per CDR3 protein. Counted here are about 1,400,000 distinct CDR3 sequences, around 55% occurring once; the ten biggest clones make up more than 6%. The sequenced sample was blood. The receptors originated from a man aged 18 to 29 in good health. The CDR3 runs from the conserved cysteine through the conserved F or W. D genes are given only for firm matches. Clone size is given for some rows only: seen once, a few or many times, or a class if the clone is expanded.

NA TRBJ1-5 TRBV29-1 once TGCAGCGTTGGATCAGGATCCAATCAGCCCCAGCATTTT CSVGSGSNQPQHF
NA TRBJ1-3 TRBV12-3/TRBV12-4 NA TGTGCCAGCAGTTTCCGAGGAGCTGGAAACACCATATATTTT CASSFRGAGNTIYF
TRBD1 TRBJ1-6 TRBV7-2 few TGTGCCAGCAGCCTCCGGGACAGGGTCTCACCCCTCCACTTT CASSLRDRVSPLHF
TRBD1 TRBJ1-4 TRBV7-2 NA TGTGCCAGCAGCCCCCGGACAGGGATAAATGAAAAACTGTTTTTT CASSPRTGINEKLFF
NA TRBJ1-3 TRBV4-3 NA TGCGCCAGCAGCCAGTTCTGGAGCTCTGGAAACATCATATATTTT CASSQFWSSGNIIYF
TRBD1 TRBJ2-7 TRBV6-2/TRBV6-3 few TGTGCCAGCAGCAGACAGGGGGCCGAGCAGTACTTC CASSRQGAEQYF
NA TRBJ2-6 TRBV4-2 many TGTGCCAGCAGCCAAGGGCAGGGGTCTGGGGCCAACGTCCTGACTTTC CASSQGQGSGANVLTF
TRBD1 TRBJ1-3 TRBV7-2 NA TGTGCCAGCAGCCCTGGGACAGTGAGCTCTGGAAACACCATATATTTT CASSPGTVSSGNTIYF
TRBD2 TRBJ2-1 TRBV11-3 NA TGTGCCAGCAGCCCTTTCGGGGGACTAGTGGGCATCAATGAGCAGTTCTTC CASSPFGGLVGINEQFF
NA TRBJ2-4 TRBV4-2 NA TGTGCCAGCAGCCCTCACGATTCGGGGCAGGGAAACATTCAGTACTTC CASSPHDSGQGNIQYF
NA TRBJ2-3 TRBV2 NA TGTGCCAGCGAGTTTTCAGATACGCAGTATTTT CASEFSDTQYF
NA TRBJ2-3 TRBV10-3 NA TGTGCCATCAGTTTCGCTCTTGCGGATACGCAGTATTTT CAISFALADTQYF
NA TRBJ2-7 TRBV21-1 NA TGTGCCAGCAGCAAATTCTTGCGGGCTTTTAAGCCCTACGAGCAGTACTTC CASSKFLRAFKPYEQYF
NA TRBJ2-7 TRBV20-1 NA TGCAGTGCTAGAGGGGTCCACGAGCAGTACTTC CSARGVHEQYF
NA TRBJ1-1 TRBV7-9 NA TGTGCCAGCAGCGAAGGCTGGGAAAGCGATAATCTGGCTTTCTTT CASSEGWESDNLAFF
NA TRBJ2-3 TRBV12-5 NA TGTGCTAGTGCCCGGGGAAATAATGCAGATACGCAGTATTTT CASARGNNADTQYF
NA TRBJ1-4 TRBV15 few TGTGCCACCACCAGGGAGATCGTTCAGTCATTAAGTAATGAAAAACTGTTTTTT CATTREIVQSLSNEKLFF
NA TRBJ2-3 TRBV25-1 NA TGTGCCAGCAGTGAATATGTTCCCGGGATTGGGGGTCCCACAGATACGCAGTATTTT CASSEYVPGIGGPTDTQYF
NA TRBJ2-7 TRBV4-1 few TGCGCCAGCAGCCAAAGTCGACAGGTTTCCTACGAGCAGTACTTC CASSQSRQVSYEQYF
NA TRBJ2-3 TRBV6-2/TRBV6-3 NA TGTGCCAGCAGTTACGTTGTAACCACAGATACGCAGTATTTT CASSYVVTTDTQYF
NA TRBJ2-5 TRBV10-3 NA TGTGCCATCACGGCGGACAGAAACCAAGAGACCCAGTACTTC CAITADRNQETQYF
TRBD1 TRBJ1-5 TRBV12-3/TRBV12-4 NA TGTGCCAGCACCAGGGACAGGTTCAATCAGCCCCAGCATTTT CASTRDRFNQPQHF
NA TRBJ2-7 TRBV4-1 few TGCGCCAGCAGCCCAGCTGTGGGGGACGAGCAGTACTTC CASSPAVGDEQYF
TRBD1 TRBJ2-7 TRBV4-3 NA TGCGCCAGCAGCCAAGGTTCTCGACTCGGGACAGGGGGCTACGAGCAGTACTTC CASSQGSRLGTGGYEQYF
NA TRBJ1-2 TRBV10-3 once TGTGCCATCAGTGACCCGTCCCAAGGGGCGGACTATGGCTACACCTTC CAISDPSQGADYGYTF
NA TRBJ1-2 TRBV20-1 few TGCAGTGCTGAGGTTTACTATGGCTACACCTTC CSAEVYYGYTF
NA TRBJ1-6 TRBV2 NA TGTGCCGGGGGTGGAATTAATAATTCACCCCTCCACTTT CAGGGINNSPLHF
NA TRBJ2-2 TRBV4-1 once TGCGCCAGCAGCCAGCGCCGACCCAAGAACACCGGGGAGCTGTTTTTT CASSQRRPKNTGELFF
NA TRBJ1-1 TRBV12-3/TRBV12-4 NA TGTGCCAGCAGTCCCCGGGAGGGGAACACTGAAGCTTTCTTT CASSPREGNTEAFF
TRBD1 TRBJ1-1 TRBV27 once TGTGCCAGCAGTTATACAGGGGTGAACACTGAAGCTTTCTTT CASSYTGVNTEAFF